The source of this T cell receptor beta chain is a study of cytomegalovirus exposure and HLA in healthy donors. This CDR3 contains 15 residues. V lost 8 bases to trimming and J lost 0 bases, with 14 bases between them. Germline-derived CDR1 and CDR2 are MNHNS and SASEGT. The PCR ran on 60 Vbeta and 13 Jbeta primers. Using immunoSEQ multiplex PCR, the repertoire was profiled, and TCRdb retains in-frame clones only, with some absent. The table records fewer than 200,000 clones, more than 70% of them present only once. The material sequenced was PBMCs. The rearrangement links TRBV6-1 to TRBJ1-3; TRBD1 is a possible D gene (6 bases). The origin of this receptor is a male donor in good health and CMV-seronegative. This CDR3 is CASSDRLFSGNTIYF. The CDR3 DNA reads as TGTGCCAGCTCCGACAGGCTCTTCTCTGGAAACACCATATATTTT.